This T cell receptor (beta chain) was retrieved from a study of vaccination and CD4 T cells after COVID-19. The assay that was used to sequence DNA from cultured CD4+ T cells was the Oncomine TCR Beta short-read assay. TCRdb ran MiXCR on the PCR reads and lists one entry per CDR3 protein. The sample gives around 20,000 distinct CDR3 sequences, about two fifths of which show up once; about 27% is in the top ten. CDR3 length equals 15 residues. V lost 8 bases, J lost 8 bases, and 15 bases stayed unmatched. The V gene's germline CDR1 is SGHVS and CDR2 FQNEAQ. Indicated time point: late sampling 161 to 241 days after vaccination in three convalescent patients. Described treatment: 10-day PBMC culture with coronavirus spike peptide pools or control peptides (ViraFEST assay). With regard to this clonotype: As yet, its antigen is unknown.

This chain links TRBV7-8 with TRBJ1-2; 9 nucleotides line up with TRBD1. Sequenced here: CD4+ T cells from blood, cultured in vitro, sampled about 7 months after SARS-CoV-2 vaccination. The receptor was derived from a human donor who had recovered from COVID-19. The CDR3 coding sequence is TGTGCCAGCGGCTCATCGTCACAGGGGGCTGGGGGCTACACCTTC. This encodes CASGSSSQGAGGYTF.